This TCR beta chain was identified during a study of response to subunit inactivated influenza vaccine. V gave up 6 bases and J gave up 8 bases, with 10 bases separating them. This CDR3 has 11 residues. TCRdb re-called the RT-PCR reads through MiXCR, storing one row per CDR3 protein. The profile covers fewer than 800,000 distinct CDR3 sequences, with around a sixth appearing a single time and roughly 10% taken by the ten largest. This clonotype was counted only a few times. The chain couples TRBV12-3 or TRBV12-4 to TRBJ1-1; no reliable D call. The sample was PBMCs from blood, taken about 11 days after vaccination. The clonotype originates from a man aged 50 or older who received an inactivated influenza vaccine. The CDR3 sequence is CASRMGEEAFF. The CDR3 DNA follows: TGTGCCAGCAGAATGGGAGAAGAAGCTTTCTTT.